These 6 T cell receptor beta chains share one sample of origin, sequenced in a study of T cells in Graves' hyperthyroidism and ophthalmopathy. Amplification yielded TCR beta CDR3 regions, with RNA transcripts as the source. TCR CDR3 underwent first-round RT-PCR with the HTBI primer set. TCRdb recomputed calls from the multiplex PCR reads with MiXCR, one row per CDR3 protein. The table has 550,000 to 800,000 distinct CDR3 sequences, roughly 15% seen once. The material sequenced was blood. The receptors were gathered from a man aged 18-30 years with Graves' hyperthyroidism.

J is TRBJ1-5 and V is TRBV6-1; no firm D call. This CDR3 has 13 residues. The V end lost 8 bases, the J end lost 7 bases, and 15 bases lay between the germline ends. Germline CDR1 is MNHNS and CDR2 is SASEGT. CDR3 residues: CASRARERQPQHF. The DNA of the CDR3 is TGTGCCAGCCGGGCGAGGGAACGGCAGCCCCAGCATTTT.

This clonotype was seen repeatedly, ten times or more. CDR3 bases: TGTGCCAGCAGCCCCGTTATAAGGGCGAACACTGAAGCTTTCTTT. Translation gives CASSPVIRANTEAFF. This sequence joins TRBV7-9 and TRBJ1-1, with unresolved D. This CDR3 is built from 15 residues. V was pared by 5 bases and J by 1 base, with 14 bases between. Germline V gives CDR1 SEHNR, CDR2 FQNEAQ (reference sequence).

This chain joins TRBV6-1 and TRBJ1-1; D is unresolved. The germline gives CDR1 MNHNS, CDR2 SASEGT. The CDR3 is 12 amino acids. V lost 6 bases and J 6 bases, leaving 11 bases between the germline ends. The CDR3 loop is CASRPAYAEAFF. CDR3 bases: TGTGCCAGCAGGCCGGCCTACGCTGAAGCTTTCTTT.

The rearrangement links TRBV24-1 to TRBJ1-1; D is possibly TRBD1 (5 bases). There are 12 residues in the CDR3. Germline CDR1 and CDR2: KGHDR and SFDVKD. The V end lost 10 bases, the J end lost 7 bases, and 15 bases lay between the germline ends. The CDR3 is CATHGDYGEAFF. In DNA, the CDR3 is TGTGCCACTCACGGGGACTACGGTGAAGCTTTCTTT.

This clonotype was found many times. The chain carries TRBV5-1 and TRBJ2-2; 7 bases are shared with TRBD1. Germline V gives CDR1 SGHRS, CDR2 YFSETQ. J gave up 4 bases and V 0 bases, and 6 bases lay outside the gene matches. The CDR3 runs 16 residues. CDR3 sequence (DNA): TGCGCCAGCAGCTTGGAGGGCAGGGGGAGCACCGGGGAGCTGTTTTTT. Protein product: CASSLEGRGSTGELFF.

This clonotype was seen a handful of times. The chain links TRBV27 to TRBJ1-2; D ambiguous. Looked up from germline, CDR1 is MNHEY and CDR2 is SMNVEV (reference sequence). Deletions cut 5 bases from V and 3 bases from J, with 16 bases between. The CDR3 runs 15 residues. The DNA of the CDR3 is TGTGCCAGCAGTCTGCGGGGAGGGCTGGACTATGGCTACACCTTC. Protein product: CASSLRGGLDYGYTF.